A single sample gave rise to the 22 T cell receptor beta chains below, sequenced in a study of blood T cells in healthy people across ages. Together with a sample-barcoded 5' primer, a J-beta primer mix was included in a second PCR lasting about 7 to 12 cycles. TCRdb passed the 5' RACE reads through MiXCR, listing each CDR3 protein once. The table lists about 290,000 distinct CDR3 sequences, 27% of them singletons. Sequences were obtained from blood. The receptors stem from a woman in her 70s in good health.

To note about this clonotype: Because it lacks the conserved phenylalanine or tryptophan at the end, this CDR3 is likely a read error. The V and J genes are TRBV12-3 or TRBV12-4 and TRBJ2-3; 8 nucleotides match TRBD1. The CDR3 contains 16 residues. CDR3: CASSLARTGSADMQYS. The CDR3 DNA reads TGTGCCAGCAGTTTAGCGAGGACAGGGTCGGCAGATATGCAGTATTCT.

This chain joins TRBV28 and TRBJ1-5; 8 positions match TRBD1. The trim removed 4 bases at V and 3 bases at J, leaving 8 bases unmatched. This CDR3 region has 16 residues. CDR1 is MDHEN and CDR2 is SYDVKM in the germline V gene. The chain's CDR3 is CASSSGGRGDNQPQHF. For the CDR3, the DNA is TGTGCCAGCAGTTCAGGGGGCAGGGGGGACAATCAGCCCCAGCATTTT.

On this clonotype itself: A read error may explain this, as a much larger clone is one base away. This chain uses TRBV20-1 with TRBJ2-7, with D possibly TRBD1 on 6 matching bases. The CDR3 spans 14 residues. The germline gives CDR1 DFQATT, CDR2 SNEGSKA (reference sequence). Trimming took off 5 bases at V and 6 bases at J, with 20 bases between the two ends. The CDR3: CSAGSRTELREQYF. CDR3 bases: TGCAGTGCTGGATCAAGGACAGAACTCCGCGAGCAGTACTTC.

The V call is TRBV6-1, the J call TRBJ2-2; the D gene could be TRBD1 or TRBD2 (5 bases each). This CDR3 region has 16 residues. V was pared by 4 bases and J by 2 bases, with 14 bases between. CDR1 and CDR2 from the germline V gene are MNHNS and SASEGT. CDR3 coding DNA: TGTGCCAGCAGTGGAAATAGGGACGATAACACCGGGGAGCTGTTTTTT. Protein sequence: CASSGNRDDNTGELFF.

The rearrangement uses TRBV20-1 and TRBJ2-7, with D uncertain. The J call is uncertain, as TRBJ2-5 better fits the DNA end. This CDR3 is 14 amino acids long. The germline CDR1 and CDR2 sequences are DFQATT and SNEGSKA (reference sequence). CDR3 residues: CSARGRLSRETQYF. The CDR3 coding sequence is TGCAGTGCTAGAGGAAGGTTAAGCCGAGAGACCCAGTACTTC.

This clonotype appeared a few times. The rearrangement links TRBV7-9 to TRBJ1-1; TRBD1 agrees at 7 bases. The germline CDR1 and CDR2 sequences are SEHNR and FQNEAQ (reference sequence). The junction had 16 bases not matched to a gene; V was cut back by 6 bases and J by 0 bases. The CDR3 has 18 residues. The CDR3 loop reads CASSLFRYNRGMNTEAFF. CDR3 sequence (DNA): TGTGCCAGCAGTCTTTTTCGGTACAACAGGGGAATGAACACTGAAGCTTTCTTT. The full variable domain, its missing parts supplied by reference TRBV7-9 and TRBJ1-1, is DTGVSQNPRHKITKRGQNVTFRCDPISEHNRLYWYRQTLGQGPEFLTYFQNEAQLEKSRLLSDRFSAERPKGSFSTLEIQRTEQGDSAMYLCASSLFRYNRGMNTEAFFGQGTRLTVV.

This clonotype was counted a few times. This rearrangement joins TRBV7-2 to TRBJ2-3, with D maybe TRBD1 (6 bases). From germline, CDR1 is SGHTA and CDR2 FQGNSA. The V end was cut by 7 bases, the J end by 6 bases, with 17 bases between. CDR3 length: 14 amino acids. CDR3 residues: CASTEDRGPDTQYF. In nucleotides, the CDR3 is TGTGCCAGCACCGAGGACAGAGGCCCTGATACGCAGTATTTT.

The chain couples TRBV7-2 to TRBJ2-7, with TRBD2 identical over 7 bases. This CDR3 contains 15 residues. Germline-derived CDR1 and CDR2 are SGHTA and FQGNSA. V gave up 4 bases and J gave up 3 bases; unmatched junction bases: 9. The CDR3 protein is CASSSPGTIDYEQYF. The CDR3 DNA is TGTGCCAGCAGCTCACCCGGGACTATTGACTACGAGCAGTACTTC.

V is TRBV29-1 and J is TRBJ2-7; 9 nucleotides align to TRBD1. Trimming at V came to 5 bases and at J to 3 bases, leaving 8 bases not matched to a gene. Germline V gene data show CDR1 as SQVTM and CDR2 as ANQGSEA. This CDR3 spans 14 amino acids. DNA for the CDR3: TGCAGCGTTATAGGCCGGACAGGGGACTACGAGCAGTACTTC. Translation: CSVIGRTGDYEQYF.

This clonotype was recorded a few times. The J gene is TRBJ1-4, the V gene TRBV20-1, with 8 nucleotides matching TRBD1. Looked up from germline, CDR1 is DFQATT and CDR2 is SNEGSKA (reference sequence). V shed 5 bases and J 8 bases; nucleotides not matched to a gene: 10. CDR3 length: 14 amino acids. CDR3 DNA sequence: TGCAGTGCTGGCCGGGACACAGGGGGGGAAAAACTGTTTTTT. It translates to CSAGRDTGGEKLFF.

This clonotype was counted between two and nine times. This chain uses TRBV12-3 or TRBV12-4 with TRBJ1-5; no reliable D call. The CDR3 totals 14 residues. Trimming shortened V by 0 bases and J by 6 bases, and 9 bases separated the two germline ends. The CDR3 region is CASSLAGFGQPQHF. The CDR3 coding sequence is TGTGCCAGCAGTTTAGCAGGGTTTGGTCAGCCCCAGCATTTT.

This clonotype was picked up a small number of times. The chain carries TRBV20-1 and TRBJ2-4; 11 nucleotides match TRBD2. This CDR3 contains 14 residues. Germline V CDR1 and CDR2: DFQATT, SNEGSKA (reference sequence). CDR3 loop: CTPGTSGNKNIQYF. Here the CDR3 DNA reads TGCACTCCGGGGACTAGCGGAAACAAAAACATTCAGTACTTC.

The rearrangement uses TRBV27 and TRBJ2-7; possible D gene TRBD1, 6 bases. The CDR3 consists of 14 residues. Looked up from germline, CDR1 is MNHEY and CDR2 is SMNVEV (reference sequence). With 8 bases removed from V and 2 bases from J, the gap between germline ends came to 16 bases. The CDR3 here is CASASPKGAYEQYF. CDR3 DNA sequence: TGTGCCAGCGCCTCCCCCAAGGGGGCCTACGAGCAGTACTTC.

This CDR3 is CASSWEKRTQYF. In nucleotides, the CDR3 is TGTGCCAGCAGTTGGGAAAAACGGACCCAGTACTTC. The chain employs TRBV28 and TRBJ2-5, with D unclear. Germline CDR1 and CDR2: MDHEN and SYDVKM. The CDR3 spans 12 residues. The germline V and J ends were trimmed by 4 bases and 7 bases, with 10 bases remaining between them.

V usage is TRBV12-3 or TRBV12-4 and J usage is TRBJ1-2; no firm D call. Trimming took off 3 bases at V and 8 bases at J, with 10 bases between the two ends. This CDR3 contains 12 residues. The CDR3, as DNA: TGTGCCAGCAGTTTTGAGGGAGGGGGCTACACCTTC. It encodes CASSFEGGGYTF.

This chain links TRBV28 with TRBJ2-7; the match to TRBD1 covers 10 bases. The V gene's germline CDR1 is MDHEN and CDR2 SYDVKM. The V and J ends lost 7 bases and 7 bases, in that order; junction bases with no gene match: 19. The CDR3 runs to 17 residues. The chain's CDR3 is CASTKVTPGQGYGEQYF. For the CDR3, the DNA is TGTGCCAGCACCAAGGTAACCCCGGGACAGGGGTACGGGGAGCAGTACTTC.

At least ten counts were recorded for this clonotype. The chain recombines TRBV18 with TRBJ2-5; D uncertain. CDR3 length: 14 amino acids. With 0 bases removed from V and 4 bases from J, the gap between germline ends came to 9 bases. The germline V gene encodes CDR1 KGHSH and CDR2 LQKENI. In DNA, the CDR3 is TGTGCCAGCTCACCACCGTCATACCGAGAGACCCAGTACTTC. Its protein is CASSPPSYRETQYF.

This clonotype has more than one count but fewer than ten. The gene calls are TRBV5-5 and TRBJ2-1; 12 nucleotides match TRBD2. The CDR3 has 19 amino acids. Germline CDR1 SGHKS, CDR2 YYEKEE (reference sequence). V lost 5 bases to trimming and J lost 8 bases; unmatched junction nucleotides: 20. In DNA form, the CDR3 reads TGTGCCAGCAGGCGCGGACTAGCGGGGTACACAACGGGGTTGTATGAGCAGTTCTTC. As protein: CASRRGLAGYTTGLYEQFF.

The chain joins TRBV7-8 to TRBJ2-2, with D perhaps assigned TRBD1 or TRBD2 (5 bases each). Germline V lookup: CDR1 SGHVS, CDR2 FQNEAQ. The CDR3 contains 14 residues. The V end was cut by 9 bases, the J end by 1 base, with 12 bases between. The CDR3 DNA is TGTGCCAGTGACCCGGGGCAGAACACCGGGGAGCTGTTTTTT. Encoded protein: CASDPGQNTGELFF.

The chain joins TRBV4-1 to TRBJ1-5; D might be TRBD1 (5 bases). This CDR3 is built from 16 residues. Germline CDR1 is MGHRA and CDR2 is YSYEKL. The germline V and J ends were trimmed by 2 bases and 11 bases, with 22 bases remaining between them. CDR3 sequence (DNA): TGCGCCAGCAGCCAAAGTTTGGCCAGGGAAGGCAGGGCCCAGCATTTT. This sequence encodes CASSQSLAREGRAQHF.

The V gene is TRBV3-1, the J gene TRBJ2-1; the match to TRBD2 covers 11 bases. The J call may be in error: the DNA end matches TRBJ2-7 better. The CDR3 runs to 14 residues. In germline, CDR1 is LGHDT, CDR2 YNNKEL (reference sequence). CDR3 loop: CASSQTSGSAEQYF. The CDR3 DNA is TGTGCCAGCAGCCAAACTAGCGGGAGTGCCGAGCAGTACTTC.

The chain recombines TRBV7-9 with TRBJ1-1, with 8 bases lining up with TRBD1. CDR3 length: 15 residues. Germline CDR1 reads SEHNR; CDR2 reads FQNEAQ (reference sequence). V lost 5 bases to trimming and J lost 1 base; unmatched junction nucleotides: 6. The DNA for the CDR3 is TGTGCCAGCAGCCCCCGGACAGGGAGGAACACTGAAGCTTTCTTT. Its protein product is CASSPRTGRNTEAFF.